One sample yielded the 22 T cell receptor beta chains listed below, sequenced in a study of blood T cells in healthy people across ages. The second PCR ran about 6 to 11 cycles with a sample-barcoded 5' primer and J-beta primers. MiXCR, run by TCRdb on the 5' RACE reads, gives a single entry per CDR3 protein. The sample contains 1.5 million or so distinct CDR3 sequences, approximately 42% of which appear only once. Sequencing input: blood. The receptors were gathered from a woman under 30 in good health.

Only a few counts were recorded for this clonotype. The chain uses TRBV10-3 and TRBJ1-1, with D maybe TRBD1 (6 bases). The V end was cut by 8 bases, the J end by 3 bases, with 13 bases between. The CDR3 sequence is 13 residues long. Germline V gives CDR1 ENHRY, CDR2 SYGVKD. The CDR3 DNA reads as TGTGCCATCGGGCCGGACAGTTACACTGAAGCTTTCTTT. Its protein product is CAIGPDSYTEAFF.

Only a few counts were recorded for this clonotype. This sequence joins TRBV10-3 and TRBJ2-1; TRBD1 matches 7 bases. Germline lookup yields CDR1 ENHRY and CDR2 SYGVKD. With V trimmed by 4 bases and J by 5 bases, 5 bases remained unmatched. The CDR3 spans 14 residues. The CDR3 sequence is CAISGRTGHNEQFF. As DNA, the CDR3 is TGTGCCATCAGTGGCAGGACAGGTCACAATGAGCAGTTCTTC.

The chain is built from TRBV20-1 and TRBJ2-7; TRBD1 matches at 7 bases. In germline, CDR1 is DFQATT, CDR2 SNEGSKA (reference sequence). After removal of 6 bases from V and 2 bases from J, the junction contained 10 bases not matched to a gene. The CDR3 loop spans 14 amino acids. CDR3 sequence (DNA): TGCAGTGCGATCCGGGACAGAAACCCCTACGAGCAGTACTTC. Its translation: CSAIRDRNPYEQYF.

This chain links TRBV6-6 with TRBJ1-5, with D uncertain. V was cut by 0 bases and J by 0 bases, with 6 bases left in between. The V gene's germline CDR1 is MNHNY and CDR2 SVGAGI (reference sequence). This CDR3 has 15 residues. Here the CDR3 reads CASSYSAVSNQPQHF. The CDR3 coding sequence is TGTGCCAGCAGTTACTCCGCGGTTAGCAATCAGCCCCAGCATTTT.

The genes are TRBV29-1 and TRBJ1-4, with D possibly matching TRBD1 (6 bases). V dropped 7 bases and J dropped 8 bases, with 14 bases sitting between them. Germline V CDR1 and CDR2: SQVTM, ANQGSEA. This CDR3 is built from 12 residues. CDR3 DNA: TGCAGCGCTCTCAACCAGGGGGAAAAACTGTTTTTT. This encodes CSALNQGEKLFF. The full variable domain, rest sourced from reference TRBV29-1 and TRBJ1-4, is SAVISQKPSRDICQRGTSLTIQCQVDSQVTMMFWYRQQPGQSLTLIATANQGSEATYESGFVIDKFPISRPNLTFSTLTVSNMSPEDSSIYLCSALNQGEKLFFGSGTQLSVL.

This clonotype came up a few times. The genes are TRBV6-5 and TRBJ2-7; 7 positions agree with TRBD1. Germline V gene lookup returns CDR1 MNHEY and CDR2 SVGAGI. The CDR3 extends over 13 amino acids. With 6 bases clipped from V and 3 bases from J, the junction kept 5 bases outside the gene matches. CDR3 residues: CASRTGRLYEQYF. CDR3 nucleotide sequence: TGTGCCAGCAGGACAGGGAGACTCTACGAGCAGTACTTC.

The rearrangement uses TRBV20-1 and TRBJ1-4, with unresolved D. The CDR3 sequence is 14 residues long. CDR1 is DFQATT, CDR2 SNEGSKA, per germline (reference sequence). The germline V and J ends were trimmed by 3 bases and 2 bases, with 10 bases remaining between them. DNA for the CDR3: TGCAGTGCTAGGGGCCGAGGCACTAATGAAAAACTGTTTTTT. This sequence encodes CSARGRGTNEKLFF.

This clonotype was counted only a few times. The J gene is TRBJ2-1, the V gene TRBV11-2, with D possibly called TRBD1 or TRBD2 (5 bases each). Germline V gives CDR1 SGHAT, CDR2 FQNNGV. This CDR3 contains 14 residues. V gave up 6 bases and J gave up 4 bases, with 13 bases separating them. The DNA for the CDR3 is TGTGCCAGCAGGACCGGGACGCTTTACAATGAGCAGTTCTTC. Its translation: CASRTGTLYNEQFF.

This chain joins TRBV20-1 and TRBJ2-5; D not resolved. The J call may not be correct, given that the DNA end is closer to TRBJ2-7. This CDR3 has 13 amino acids. Germline V gene lookup returns CDR1 DFQATT and CDR2 SNEGSKA (reference sequence). The CDR3 region has the DNA TGCAGTGCTAGACGTCAGAGATGGGGCGAGCAGTACTTC. Translation: CSARRQRWGEQYF.

The J gene is TRBJ2-7, the V gene TRBV6-5, with 7 bases lining up with TRBD2. The CDR3 is made up of 16 amino acids. V was clipped by 1 base and J by 1 base; unmatched bases: 7. CDR1 is MNHEY, CDR2 SVGAGI, per germline. The CDR3 loop reads CASSYLIGGGSYEQYF. CDR3 DNA: TGTGCCAGCAGTTACTTGATCGGGGGAGGGTCCTACGAGCAGTACTTC.

This clonotype was seen just once. The chain has TRBV6-6 and TRBJ1-2, with D unclear. V shed 7 bases and J shed 2 bases, with 11 bases lying between them. Germline V gene sequence: CDR1 MNHNY, CDR2 SVGAGI (reference sequence). The CDR3 is made up of 13 amino acids. CDR3 loop: CASTYRENYGYTF. DNA of the CDR3: TGTGCCAGCACATACAGAGAGAACTATGGCTACACCTTC.

The J gene is TRBJ2-5, the V gene TRBV29-1; no clear D gene. The CDR3 covers 12 residues. V dropped 4 bases and J dropped 11 bases, with 17 bases sitting between them. Germline CDR1 SQVTM, CDR2 ANQGSEA. The CDR3 sequence is CSVGRIFDEQYF. The CDR3 DNA reads TGCAGCGTTGGGCGGATTTTTGATGAGCAGTACTTC. The entire variable domain, with the rest obtained from reference TRBV29-1 and TRBJ2-5, is as follows: SAVISQKPSRDICQRGTSLTIQCQVDSQVTMMFWYRQQPGQSLTLIATANQGSEATYESGFVIDKFPISRPNLTFSTLTVSNMSPEDSSIYLCSVGRIFDEQYFGPGTRLLVL.

This chain joins TRBV2 and TRBJ2-1; 9 positions agree with TRBD2. The germline V gene has CDR1 SNHLY and CDR2 FYNNEI. The length of the CDR3 is 13 residues. The V and J ends lost 10 bases and 8 bases, in that order; junction bases with no gene match: 9. This CDR3 is CATEAGLADEQFF. The CDR3 DNA sequence: TGTGCCACTGAGGCGGGACTAGCTGATGAGCAGTTCTTC.

V and J are TRBV12-3 or TRBV12-4 and TRBJ1-1; D possibly corresponds to TRBD1 (5 bases). This CDR3 contains 14 residues. Trimming removed 5 bases from V and 0 bases from J, with 10 bases in between. CDR3 amino acids: CASSKGLLNTEAFF. CDR3 in DNA: TGTGCCAGCAGTAAGGGACTGTTGAACACTGAAGCTTTCTTT.

This chain links TRBV7-2 with TRBJ1-3, with D unresolved. Trimming removed 5 bases from V and 1 base from J, with 9 bases in between. The CDR3 covers 14 residues. The germline V gene has CDR1 SGHTA and CDR2 FQGNSA. CDR3 bases: TGTGCCAGCAGCCGACGTGTTTCTGGAAACACCATATATTTT. Translated, it gives CASSRRVSGNTIYF. Full variable domain (rest looked up from reference TRBV7-2 and TRBJ1-3): GAGVSQSPSNKVTEKGKDVELRCDPISGHTALYWYRQSLGQGLEFLIYFQGNSAPDKSGLPSDRFSAERTGGSVSTLTIQRTQQEDSAVYLCASSRRVSGNTIYFGEGSWLTVV.

The rearrangement uses TRBV5-6 and TRBJ1-2; D uncertain. The CDR3 contains 12 residues. Germline CDR1 reads SGHDT; CDR2 reads YYEEEE. Deletions cut 4 bases from V and 4 bases from J, with 8 bases between. CDR3 sequence: CASSMGLYGYTF. The DNA of the CDR3 is TGTGCCAGCAGCATGGGCCTCTATGGCTACACCTTC.

This clonotype was recorded a few times. The V and J genes are TRBV9 and TRBJ1-5, with D maybe TRBD1 (5 bases). This CDR3 contains 15 residues. Germline CDR1 is SGDLS and CDR2 is YYNGEE. Trimming took 4 bases from V and 8 from J, leaving 19 bases between them. The CDR3 region has the DNA TGTGCCAGCAGCCCACTGTCTGGGGGTGGGGAGCCCCAGCATTTT. Its translation: CASSPLSGGGEPQHF.

This sequence joins TRBV27 and TRBJ1-6; tentatively, D is TRBD1 (5 bases). Trimming stripped 3 bases from V and 7 bases from J, with 10 bases between. CDR1 is MNHEY and CDR2 is SMNVEV in the germline V gene (reference sequence). The CDR3 sequence is 14 residues long. The CDR3 is CASSFGTSNSPLHF. Here the CDR3 DNA reads TGTGCCAGCAGTTTTGGGACGTCCAATTCACCCCTCCACTTT.

The rearrangement joins TRBV2 to TRBJ2-5; 10 nucleotides align to TRBD2. Germline trimming cut 4 bases from V and 4 bases from J; bases unmatched to any gene: 6. The CDR3 runs 15 residues. Per germline, CDR1 SNHLY and CDR2 FYNNEI. CDR3 coding DNA: TGTGCCAGCAGTGCTCAGCGGGGGGGCTCAGAGACCCAGTACTTC. Protein sequence: CASSAQRGGSETQYF.

This clonotype was counted a few times. The rearrangement joins TRBV6-1 to TRBJ2-4, with 10 bases identical to TRBD1. Looked up from germline, CDR1 is MNHNS and CDR2 is SASEGT. Trimming took 4 bases from V and 8 from J; bases not matched to a gene: 8. The CDR3 covers 15 residues. CDR3 amino acids: CASSGATGGSDIQYF. DNA for the CDR3: TGTGCCAGCAGTGGAGCGACAGGGGGCTCTGACATTCAGTACTTC.

J is TRBJ2-1 and V is TRBV20-1; D assignment may be TRBD1 or TRBD2 (5 bases each). Trimming removed 5 bases at V and 7 bases at J, with 15 bases between. The CDR3 length is 13 residues. Germline CDR1 is DFQATT and CDR2 is SNEGSKA (reference sequence). CDR3 DNA sequence: TGCAGTGCTCCCAGGGTGGGGGAGAATGAGCAGTTCTTC. Its protein is CSAPRVGENEQFF.

This clonotype was seen more than once but under ten times. This chain uses TRBV28 with TRBJ2-2; D might be TRBD2 (7 bases). Trimming removed 5 bases at V and 5 bases at J, with 15 bases between. CDR1 and CDR2 from the germline V gene are MDHEN and SYDVKM. The CDR3 totals 15 residues. CDR3 in amino acids: CASSDGGPGTGELFF. In DNA form, the CDR3 reads TGTGCCAGCAGTGACGGGGGGCCCGGGACCGGGGAGCTGTTTTTT.